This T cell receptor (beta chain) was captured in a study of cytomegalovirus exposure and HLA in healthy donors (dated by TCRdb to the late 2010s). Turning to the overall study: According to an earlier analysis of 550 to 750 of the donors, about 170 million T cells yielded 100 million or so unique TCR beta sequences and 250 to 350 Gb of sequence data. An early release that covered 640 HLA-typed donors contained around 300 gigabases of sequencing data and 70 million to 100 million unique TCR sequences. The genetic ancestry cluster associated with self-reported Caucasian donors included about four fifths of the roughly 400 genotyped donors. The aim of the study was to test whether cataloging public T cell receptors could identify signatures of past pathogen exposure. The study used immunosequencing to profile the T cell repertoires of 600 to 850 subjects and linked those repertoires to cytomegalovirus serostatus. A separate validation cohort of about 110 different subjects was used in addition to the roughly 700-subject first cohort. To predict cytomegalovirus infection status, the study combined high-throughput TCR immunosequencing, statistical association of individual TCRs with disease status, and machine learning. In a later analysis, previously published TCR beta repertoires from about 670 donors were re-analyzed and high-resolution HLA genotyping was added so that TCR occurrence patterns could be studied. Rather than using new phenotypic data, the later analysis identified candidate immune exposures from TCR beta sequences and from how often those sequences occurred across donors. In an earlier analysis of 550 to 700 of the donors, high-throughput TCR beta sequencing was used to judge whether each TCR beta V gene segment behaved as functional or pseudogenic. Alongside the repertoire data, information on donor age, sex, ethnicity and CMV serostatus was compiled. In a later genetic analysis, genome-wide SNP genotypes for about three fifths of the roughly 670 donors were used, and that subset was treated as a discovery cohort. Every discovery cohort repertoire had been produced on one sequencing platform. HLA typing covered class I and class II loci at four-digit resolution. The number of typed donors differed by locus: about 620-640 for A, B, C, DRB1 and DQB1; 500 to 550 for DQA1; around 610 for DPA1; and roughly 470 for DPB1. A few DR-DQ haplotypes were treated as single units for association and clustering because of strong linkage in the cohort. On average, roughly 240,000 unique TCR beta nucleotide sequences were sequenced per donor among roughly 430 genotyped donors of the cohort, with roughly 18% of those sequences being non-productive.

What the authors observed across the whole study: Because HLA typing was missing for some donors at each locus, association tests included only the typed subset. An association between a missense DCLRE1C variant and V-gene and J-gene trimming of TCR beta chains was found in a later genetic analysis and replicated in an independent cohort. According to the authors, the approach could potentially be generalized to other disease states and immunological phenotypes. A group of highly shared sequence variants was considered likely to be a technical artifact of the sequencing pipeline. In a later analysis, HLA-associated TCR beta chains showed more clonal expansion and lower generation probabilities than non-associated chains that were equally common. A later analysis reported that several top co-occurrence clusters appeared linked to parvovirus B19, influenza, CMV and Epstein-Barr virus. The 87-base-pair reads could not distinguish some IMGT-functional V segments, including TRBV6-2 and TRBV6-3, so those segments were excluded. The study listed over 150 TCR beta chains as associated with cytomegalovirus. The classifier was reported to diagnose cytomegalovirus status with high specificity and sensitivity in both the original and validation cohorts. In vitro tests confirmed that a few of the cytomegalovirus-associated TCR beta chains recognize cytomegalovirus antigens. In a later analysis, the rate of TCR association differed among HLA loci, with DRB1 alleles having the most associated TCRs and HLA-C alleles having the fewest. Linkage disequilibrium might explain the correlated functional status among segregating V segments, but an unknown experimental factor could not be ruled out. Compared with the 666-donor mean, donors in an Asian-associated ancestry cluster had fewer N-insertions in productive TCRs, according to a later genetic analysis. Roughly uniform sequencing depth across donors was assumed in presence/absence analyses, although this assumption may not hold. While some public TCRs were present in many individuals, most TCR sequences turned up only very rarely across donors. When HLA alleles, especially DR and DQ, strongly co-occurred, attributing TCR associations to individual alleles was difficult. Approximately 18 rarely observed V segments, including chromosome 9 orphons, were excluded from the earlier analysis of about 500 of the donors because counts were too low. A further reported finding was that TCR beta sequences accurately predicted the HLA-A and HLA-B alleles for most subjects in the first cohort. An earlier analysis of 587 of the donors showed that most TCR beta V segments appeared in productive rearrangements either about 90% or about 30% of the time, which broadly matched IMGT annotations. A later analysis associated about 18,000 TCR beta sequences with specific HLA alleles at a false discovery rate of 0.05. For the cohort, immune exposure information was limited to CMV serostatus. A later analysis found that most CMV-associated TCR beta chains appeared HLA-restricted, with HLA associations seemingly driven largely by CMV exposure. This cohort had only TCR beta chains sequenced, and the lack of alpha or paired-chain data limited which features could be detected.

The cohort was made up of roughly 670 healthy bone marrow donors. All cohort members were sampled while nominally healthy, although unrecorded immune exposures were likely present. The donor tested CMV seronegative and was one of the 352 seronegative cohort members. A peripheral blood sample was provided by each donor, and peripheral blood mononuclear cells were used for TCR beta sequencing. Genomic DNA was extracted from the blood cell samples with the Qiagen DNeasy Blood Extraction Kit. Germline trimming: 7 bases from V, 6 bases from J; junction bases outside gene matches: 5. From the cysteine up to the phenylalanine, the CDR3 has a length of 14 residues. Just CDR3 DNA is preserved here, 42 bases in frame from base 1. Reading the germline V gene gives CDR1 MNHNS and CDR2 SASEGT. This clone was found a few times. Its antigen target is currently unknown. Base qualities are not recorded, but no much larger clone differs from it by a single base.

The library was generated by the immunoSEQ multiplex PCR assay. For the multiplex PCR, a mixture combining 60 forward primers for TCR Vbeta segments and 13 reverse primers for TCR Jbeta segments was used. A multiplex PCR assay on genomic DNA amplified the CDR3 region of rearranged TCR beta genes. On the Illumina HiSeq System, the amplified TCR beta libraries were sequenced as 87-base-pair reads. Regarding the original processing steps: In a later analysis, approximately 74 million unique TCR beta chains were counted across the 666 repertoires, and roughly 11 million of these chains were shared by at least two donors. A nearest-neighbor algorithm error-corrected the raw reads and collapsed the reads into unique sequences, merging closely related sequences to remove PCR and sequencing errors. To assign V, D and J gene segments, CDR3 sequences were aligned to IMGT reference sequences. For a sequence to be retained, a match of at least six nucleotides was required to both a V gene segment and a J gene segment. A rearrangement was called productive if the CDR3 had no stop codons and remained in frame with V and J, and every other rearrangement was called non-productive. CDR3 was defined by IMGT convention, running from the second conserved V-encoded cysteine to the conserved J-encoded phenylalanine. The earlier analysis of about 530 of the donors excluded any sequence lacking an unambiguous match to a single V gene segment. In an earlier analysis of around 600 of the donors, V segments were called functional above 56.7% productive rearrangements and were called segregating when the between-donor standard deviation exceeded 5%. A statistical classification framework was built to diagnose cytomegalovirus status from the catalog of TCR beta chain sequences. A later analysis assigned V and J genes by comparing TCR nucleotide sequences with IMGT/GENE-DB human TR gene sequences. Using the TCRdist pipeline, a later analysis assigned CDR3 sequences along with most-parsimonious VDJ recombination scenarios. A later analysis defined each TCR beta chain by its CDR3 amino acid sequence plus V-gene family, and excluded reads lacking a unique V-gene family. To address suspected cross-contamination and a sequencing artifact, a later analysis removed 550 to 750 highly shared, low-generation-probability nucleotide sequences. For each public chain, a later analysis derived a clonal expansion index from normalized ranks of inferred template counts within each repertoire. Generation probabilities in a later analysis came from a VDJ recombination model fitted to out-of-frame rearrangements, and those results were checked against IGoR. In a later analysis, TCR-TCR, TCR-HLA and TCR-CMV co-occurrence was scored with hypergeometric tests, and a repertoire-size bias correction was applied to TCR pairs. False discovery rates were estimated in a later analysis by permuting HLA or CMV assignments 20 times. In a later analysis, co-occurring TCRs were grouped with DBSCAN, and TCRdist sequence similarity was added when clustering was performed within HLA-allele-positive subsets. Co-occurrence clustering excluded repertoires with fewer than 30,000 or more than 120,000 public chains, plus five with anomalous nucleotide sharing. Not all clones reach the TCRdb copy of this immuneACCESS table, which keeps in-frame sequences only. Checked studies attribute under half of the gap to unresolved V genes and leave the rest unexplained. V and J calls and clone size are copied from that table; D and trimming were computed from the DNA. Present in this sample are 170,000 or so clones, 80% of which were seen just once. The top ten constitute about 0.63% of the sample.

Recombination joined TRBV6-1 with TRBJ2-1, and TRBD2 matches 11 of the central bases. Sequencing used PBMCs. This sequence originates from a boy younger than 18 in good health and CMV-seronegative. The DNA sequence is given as TGTGCCAGCAAGACTAGCGGGGCCCCCAATGAGCAGTTCTTC. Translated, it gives CASKTSGAPNEQFF.